The clone carrying this T cell receptor (beta chain) appeared many times. Its antigen remains unidentified. Per the germline V gene, CDR1 is MNHNS and CDR2 is SASEGT. The CDR3 is made up of 17 amino acids. The ends were cut back, 6 bases at V and 6 bases at J, with 24 bases in the middle. Each CDR3 protein gets one entry after TCRdb re-called the multiplex PCR reads with MiXCR. Among about 15,000 distinct CDR3 sequences listed, around 50% were seen once. The source of the sample is a study of breast tumors, draining lymph nodes, adjacent tissues. Findings and caveats of the study: Luminal-like breast cancer showed significantly greater tumor-nontumor repertoire similarity than basal-like breast cancer did. Tumor T cell lymph node origin was a supported hypothesis, not proven. Most tumor T cells seemingly derive from lymph node, then expand in tumor. Compared with lymph nodes, tumors were less diverse; compared with nontumor tissue, more.

Sequencing used tumor-adjacent breast tissue. The chain has TRBV6-1 and TRBJ1-3; perhaps TRBD1 as D (6 bases). The TCR was taken from a female donor with breast cancer. Some clones in this sample may be carry-over from other donors' samples. CDR3 sequence: CASSNHRWTERQNTIYF. For the CDR3, the DNA is TGTGCCAGCAGCAACCACAGATGGACAGAGCGTCAAAACACCATATATTTT.